Listed below are T cell receptor beta chains from one sample, sequenced in a study of blood T cells in healthy people across ages. TCRdb analysed the 5' RACE reads with MiXCR anew, one entry per CDR3 protein. This sample yields roughly 800,000 distinct CDR3 sequences, of which about a quarter are seen a single time; roughly 3.1% belongs to the top ten. The data were also submitted as part of a second study, on T cells of mothers and their children.

Sequencing used blood. These receptors all stem from a boy aged 5-17 years in good health. Each CDR3 is given with its conserved first and last residue. A D gene is named only where the DNA matches it firmly. The listing skips clone size in some rows; elsewhere it reads once, few, many or a size class.

D gene: NA
V gene: TRBV30
CDR3 length: 14
clone size: NA
J gene: TRBJ2-5
CDR3 DNA: TGTGCCTGGAGGGCAGGGGGGCCTCAGGAGACCCAGTACTTC
CDR3 protein: CAWRAGGPQETQYF

D gene: NA
V gene: TRBV6-5
CDR3 length: 15
clone size: NA
J gene: TRBJ1-6
CDR3 DNA: TGTGCCAGCAGTTACGGGGGGTCCTATAATTCACCCCTCCACTTT
CDR3 protein: CASSYGGSYNSPLHF

D gene: NA
V gene: TRBV13
CDR3 length: 16
clone size: few
J gene: TRBJ2-5
CDR3 DNA: TGTGCCAGCAGCTTAGTGATGGAGGGAAACCAAGAGACCCAGTACTTC
CDR3 protein: CASSLVMEGNQETQYF

D gene: TRBD2
V gene: TRBV7-2
CDR3 length: 18
clone size: NA
J gene: TRBJ2-2
CDR3 DNA: TGTGCCAGCAGCTTAACCCAGGGACTAGCGGATTCCACCGGGGAGCTGTTTTTT
CDR3 protein: CASSLTQGLADSTGELFF

D gene: NA
V gene: TRBV5-1
CDR3 length: 11
clone size: NA
J gene: TRBJ2-1
CDR3 DNA: TGCGCCAGCAAAAACTCACAAGAGCAGTTCTTC
CDR3 protein: CASKNSQEQFF

D gene: NA
V gene: TRBV10-3
CDR3 length: 15
clone size: NA
J gene: TRBJ1-6
CDR3 DNA: TGTGCCATCAGCGAGAGACTGACGGATGGTTCACCCCTCCACTTT
CDR3 protein: CAISERLTDGSPLHF

D gene: TRBD1
V gene: TRBV20-1
CDR3 length: 18
clone size: NA
J gene: TRBJ2-7
CDR3 DNA: TGCAGTGCTAGAGATGCCCAGCGTCGGGACAGGGGATTGTACGAGCAGTACTTC
CDR3 protein: CSARDAQRRDRGLYEQYF

D gene: TRBD1
V gene: TRBV13
CDR3 length: 18
clone size: once
J gene: TRBJ2-3
CDR3 DNA: TGTGCCAGCAGCACGGGACAGGGAAGATCTCGCCGCACAGATACGCAGTATTTT
CDR3 protein: CASSTGQGRSRRTDTQYF

D gene: NA
V gene: TRBV12-3/TRBV12-4
CDR3 length: 15
clone size: NA
J gene: TRBJ2-7
CDR3 DNA: TGTGCCAGCAGTTCGAGCCCCCTAGGTCGGTCCGAGCAGTACTTC
CDR3 protein: CASSSSPLGRSEQYF

D gene: TRBD1
V gene: TRBV12-3/TRBV12-4
CDR3 length: 13
clone size: few
J gene: TRBJ1-5
CDR3 DNA: TGTGCCAGCAGTGTAACAGGGGCTATACCCCAGCATTTT
CDR3 protein: CASSVTGAIPQHF

D gene: NA
V gene: TRBV7-3
CDR3 length: 13
clone size: few
J gene: TRBJ2-1
CDR3 DNA: TGTGCCGGCAGCTTTGAACAGTCCAATGAGCAGTTCTTC
CDR3 protein: CAGSFEQSNEQFF

D gene: TRBD2
V gene: TRBV29-1
CDR3 length: 14
clone size: many
J gene: TRBJ2-5
CDR3 DNA: TGCAGCGTTGGACTAGCGGGGGGGCAAGAGACCCAGTACTTC
CDR3 protein: CSVGLAGGQETQYF

D gene: NA
V gene: TRBV12-3/TRBV12-4
CDR3 length: 13
clone size: NA
J gene: TRBJ1-5
CDR3 DNA: TGTGCCAGCAGGTTAAGGGGTCCCCAGCCCCAGCATTTT
CDR3 protein: CASRLRGPQPQHF

D gene: TRBD2
V gene: TRBV5-1
CDR3 length: 16
clone size: NA
J gene: TRBJ2-3
CDR3 DNA: TGCGCCAGCAGCATGACTAGCGGGGGGGCCGCGAGTACGCAGTATTTT
CDR3 protein: CASSMTSGGAASTQYF

D gene: NA
V gene: TRBV5-1
CDR3 length: 14
clone size: NA
J gene: TRBJ2-5
CDR3 DNA: TGCGCCGGCAGCGTCGGGAGACGTGAAGAGACCCAGTACTTC
CDR3 protein: CAGSVGRREETQYF

D gene: NA
V gene: TRBV7-9
CDR3 length: 14
clone size: many
J gene: TRBJ2-5
CDR3 DNA: TGTGCCAGCAGCCGGGGGATAGGCCAAGAGACCCAGTACTTC
CDR3 protein: CASSRGIGQETQYF

D gene: NA
V gene: TRBV6-6
CDR3 length: 15
clone size: NA
J gene: TRBJ2-1
CDR3 DNA: TGTGCCAGCAGTTACGACAAGAGCTCCTACAATGAGCAGTTCTTC
CDR3 protein: CASSYDKSSYNEQFF

D gene: NA
V gene: TRBV24-1
CDR3 length: 14
clone size: NA
J gene: TRBJ2-2
CDR3 DNA: TGTGCCACCAGTGGACAGGTGAACACCGGGGAGCTGTTTTTT
CDR3 protein: CATSGQVNTGELFF

D gene: NA
V gene: TRBV7-9
CDR3 length: 16
clone size: NA
J gene: TRBJ2-5
CDR3 DNA: TGTGCCAGCACCCCCCGAAGGGCAGGGGTCGGAGAGACCCAGTACTTC
CDR3 protein: CASTPRRAGVGETQYF

D gene: NA
V gene: TRBV7-3
CDR3 length: 16
clone size: few
J gene: TRBJ2-6
CDR3 DNA: TGTGCCAGCAGCTTAACCCTCAAGGCTGGGGCCAACGTCCTGACTTTC
CDR3 protein: CASSLTLKAGANVLTF

D gene: NA
V gene: TRBV3-1
CDR3 length: 13
clone size: NA
J gene: TRBJ2-7
CDR3 DNA: TGTGCCAGCAGTCCAGAGGCCTCTTACGAGCAGTACTTC
CDR3 protein: CASSPEASYEQYF

D gene: NA
V gene: TRBV7-2
CDR3 length: 14
clone size: NA
J gene: TRBJ1-5
CDR3 DNA: TGTGCCAGCAGCTTAATGACTGGAAATCAGCCCCAGCATTTT
CDR3 protein: CASSLMTGNQPQHF

D gene: TRBD1
V gene: TRBV7-9
CDR3 length: 15
clone size: NA
J gene: TRBJ1-1
CDR3 DNA: TGTGCCAGCGGCCCCCGGACAGGCGGGGACACTGAAGCTTTCTTT
CDR3 protein: CASGPRTGGDTEAFF

D gene: NA
V gene: TRBV4-1
CDR3 length: 15
clone size: NA
J gene: TRBJ2-1
CDR3 DNA: TGCGCCAGCAGCCAACCCAGTGACCAAAGGGGATTACAGTTCTTC
CDR3 protein: CASSQPSDQRGLQFF

D gene: NA
V gene: TRBV19
CDR3 length: 14
clone size: few
J gene: TRBJ2-5
CDR3 DNA: TGTGCCAGTAGACCGACAGGACAGCAAGAGACCCAGTACTTC
CDR3 protein: CASRPTGQQETQYF

D gene: NA
V gene: TRBV28
CDR3 length: 13
clone size: NA
J gene: TRBJ2-4
CDR3 DNA: TGTGCCAGCAGTTTAGTACAGGAGGGCATTCAGTACTTC
CDR3 protein: CASSLVQEGIQYF